The T cell receptor beta chain under discussion was sequenced for a study of OX40 agonist ivuxolimab in advanced cancers. Profiled with immunoSEQ multiplex PCR; TCRdb holds only in-frame clones, not every one. The profile shows fewer than 55,000 clones, 75% to 90% of them singletons. Germline V gene sequence: CDR1 MNHEY, CDR2 SVGAGI. This CDR3 contains 14 residues. V shed 6 bases and J 6 bases; nucleotides not matched to a gene: 8. V gene TRBV6-5 combines with J gene TRBJ1-5; 7 bases are a match to TRBD1. The TCR comes from an adult with an advanced solid tumor such as melanoma, head and neck, liver or kidney cancer. Sample: CD4+ or CD8+ T cells sorted from blood, taken in a trial of the OX40 agonist ivuxolimab. The CDR3 DNA is TGTGCCAGCAGGCGAACAGGGGAAAGTCAGCCCCAGCATTTT. It translates to CASRRTGESQPQHF.